The present T cell receptor beta chain was sequenced within a study of blood T cell repertoires in COVID-19. Across the whole study: Samples came from the United States, Italy and Spain, spanning acute and convalescent COVID-19. T cells, B-cell-depleted T cells, or PBMCs supplied cDNA or gDNA.

In the source study's methods: Amplified reference gene primers provided the basis for estimating nucleated cell counts. Using immunoSEQ multiplex PCR, the repertoire was profiled, and TCRdb retains in-frame clones only, with some absent. V, J and clone size derive from that table, while D and trimming were established from the DNA sequence. The table records roughly 70,000 clones, more than 80% of them present only once. The CDR3 covers 13 residues. CDR1 is SQVTM, CDR2 ANQGSEA, per germline. Between the trimmed V and J ends, which lost 7 bases and 3 bases, there was a span of 12 bases. The V call is TRBV29-1, the J call TRBJ1-4; no clear D gene. The sequenced material came from peripheral blood. This sequence originates from a human donor in a cohort sampled during active COVID-19. Written as DNA, the CDR3 is TGCAGCGCTGCACGGGGAGCTAATGAAAAACTGTTTTTT. It specifies CSAARGANEKLFF.